Reported below is one TCR beta chain. No antigen is known for it. Subsets obtained from CD4+ cells comprised CD45RA+ naive and CD45RA-negative memory cells. Losses at the gene ends were 4 bases for V and 3 bases for J; bases not matched to a gene: 9. Germline lookup yields CDR1 SGHNT and CDR2 YYREEE (reference sequence). This CDR3 spans 16 amino acids. The sample is drawn from a study of shared clonotypes between healthy human individuals. About the research overall: For every donor, three CD4 naive, three CD4 memory, two CD8 naive and one CD8 memory plates were used.

Findings of the study overall: Non-shared clonotypes showed lower generation probabilities than clonotypes common to all four donors.

As processed by the authors: Sequence data from immunoSEQ were junction-only and lacked quality scores; consequently, filtering differed. Repertoires were generated with immunoSEQ multiplex PCR, while TCRdb's copy carries only in-frame clones and drops some. V, J and clone size reflect that table, while D and trimming were determined from the DNA. The repertoire consists of more than 2,000,000 clones, with over 85% occurring once and the leading ten covering 0.35% to 0.45%. This receptor was identified in a man in his late teens or twenties in good health. Some clones in this sample may be carry-over from other donors' samples. The chain uses TRBV5-4 and TRBJ2-3, with 9 bases fitting TRBD2. Sequencing was performed on naive CD4+ T cells from PBMCs. Subset denoted: CD45RA+ positively selected. The CDR3 loop reads CASSVPLREGTDTQYF. CDR3 DNA: TGTGCCAGCAGCGTGCCTTTGCGGGAGGGAACAGATACGCAGTATTTT.